Listed below are T cell receptor beta chains from one sample, sequenced in a study of blood T cell repertoires in COVID-19. This table comes from immunoSEQ multiplex PCR, and its TCRdb copy is limited to in-frame clones, with some not included. The table records some 150,000 clones, over 75% of them present only once. Sequenced: PBMCs or T cells enriched from blood (not recorded which). The receptor set was obtained from a woman under 30 who had recovered from COVID-19. Each CDR3 is given with its conserved first and last residue. A D gene is named only where the DNA matches it firmly. Expanded clones get a size class; other rows say once, few or many, or leave the size out.

j_call: TRBJ2-7; v_call: TRBV6-5; cdr3_length: 14; clone_size: .; d_call: TRBD2; cdr3_aa: CASTPLAVSYEQYF; cdr3_nt: TGTGCCAGCACTCCCCTAGCGGTGTCCTACGAGCAGTACTTC
j_call: TRBJ2-5; v_call: TRBV6-5; cdr3_length: 15; clone_size: .; d_call: TRBD2; cdr3_aa: CASSPGLAGAETQYF; cdr3_nt: TGTGCCAGCAGTCCTGGACTAGCGGGAGCGGAGACCCAGTACTTC
j_call: TRBJ1-3; v_call: TRBV7-3; cdr3_length: 13; clone_size: .; d_call: .; cdr3_aa: CASSSGSGNTIYF; cdr3_nt: TGTGCCAGCAGTTCGGGATCTGGAAACACCATATATTTT
j_call: TRBJ2-7; v_call: TRBV7-9; cdr3_length: 18; clone_size: .; d_call: TRBD2; cdr3_aa: CASSLAGLAGRPSYEQYF; cdr3_nt: TGTGCCAGCAGCTTAGCAGGACTAGCGGGACGTCCCTCCTACGAGCAGTACTTC
j_call: TRBJ1-2; v_call: TRBV4-3; cdr3_length: 15; clone_size: .; d_call: TRBD1; cdr3_aa: CASSQTPRTGESYTF; cdr3_nt: TGCGCCAGCAGCCAGACGCCGAGGACAGGGGAAAGTTACACCTTC
j_call: TRBJ2-1; v_call: TRBV3-1/TRBV3-2; cdr3_length: 15; clone_size: .; d_call: .; cdr3_aa: CASSSAASSYNEQFF; cdr3_nt: TGTGCCAGCTCCTCTGCGGCAAGCTCCTACAATGAGCAGTTCTTC
j_call: TRBJ2-1; v_call: TRBV24-1; cdr3_length: 13; clone_size: .; d_call: TRBD2; cdr3_aa: CATGRGRAGEQFF; cdr3_nt: TGTGCCACCGGGCGCGGGAGGGCCGGAGAGCAGTTCTTC
j_call: TRBJ2-1; v_call: TRBV4-2; cdr3_length: 15; clone_size: .; d_call: .; cdr3_aa: CASSQKGTLYNEQFF; cdr3_nt: TGTGCCAGCAGCCAGAAAGGGACACTCTACAATGAGCAGTTCTTC
j_call: TRBJ1-2; v_call: TRBV28; cdr3_length: 14; clone_size: .; d_call: TRBD1; cdr3_aa: CASRTQDRRYGYTF; cdr3_nt: TGTGCCAGCAGGACTCAGGACAGGCGCTATGGCTACACCTTC
j_call: TRBJ1-2; v_call: TRBV10-1; cdr3_length: 17; clone_size: once; d_call: .; cdr3_aa: CASSEKFFGGFSWGYTF; cdr3_nt: TGCGCCAGCAGTGAGAAGTTTTTCGGAGGATTTTCGTGGGGCTACACCTTC
j_call: TRBJ2-5; v_call: TRBV2; cdr3_length: 15; clone_size: .; d_call: TRBD1; cdr3_aa: CASSEQEGTAETQYF; cdr3_nt: TGTGCCAGCAGTGAACAAGAAGGGACAGCAGAGACCCAGTACTTC
j_call: TRBJ2-3; v_call: TRBV12-3/TRBV12-4; cdr3_length: 13; clone_size: .; d_call: .; cdr3_aa: CASRLASTDTQYF; cdr3_nt: TGTGCCAGCAGGCTAGCTAGCACAGATACGCAGTATTTT
j_call: TRBJ1-2; v_call: TRBV28; cdr3_length: 15; clone_size: once; d_call: .; cdr3_aa: CASSLRAIFTYGYTF; cdr3_nt: TGTGCCAGCAGTTTGCGGGCAATTTTTACCTATGGCTACACCTTC
j_call: TRBJ1-1; v_call: TRBV28; cdr3_length: 15; clone_size: .; d_call: .; cdr3_aa: CASSTLRGLNTEAFF; cdr3_nt: TGTGCCAGCAGTACCCTTCGGGGTTTGAACACTGAAGCTTTCTTT
j_call: TRBJ1-6; v_call: TRBV6-2/TRBV6-3; cdr3_length: 14; clone_size: .; d_call: .; cdr3_aa: CASSYSTSRSPLHF; cdr3_nt: TGTGCCAGCAGTTACTCGACGTCGCGGTCACCCCTCCACTTT
j_call: TRBJ2-1; v_call: TRBV28; cdr3_length: 16; clone_size: .; d_call: .; cdr3_aa: CACRGTTAIIFNEQFF; cdr3_nt: TGTGCCTGTCGGGGGACCACAGCAATTATTTTCAATGAGCAGTTCTTC
j_call: TRBJ2-3; v_call: TRBV4-2; cdr3_length: 16; clone_size: .; d_call: TRBD2; cdr3_aa: CASTIGAGEPTDTQYF; cdr3_nt: TGTGCCAGCACTATAGGGGCGGGAGAACCCACAGATACGCAGTATTTT
j_call: TRBJ2-1; v_call: TRBV27; cdr3_length: 17; clone_size: .; d_call: TRBD2; cdr3_aa: CASSLLSVAGAYNEQFF; cdr3_nt: TGTGCCAGCAGTTTATTAAGCGTAGCGGGAGCCTACAATGAGCAGTTCTTC
j_call: TRBJ2-7; v_call: TRBV28; cdr3_length: 13; clone_size: .; d_call: .; cdr3_aa: CASTLGRTYEQYF; cdr3_nt: TGTGCCAGCACCCTTGGGCGCACCTACGAGCAGTACTTC
j_call: TRBJ2-2; v_call: TRBV4-3; cdr3_length: 13; clone_size: .; d_call: TRBD2; cdr3_aa: CASSHRGAGELFF; cdr3_nt: TGCGCCAGCAGCCATCGGGGGGCCGGGGAGCTGTTTTTT
j_call: TRBJ1-4; v_call: TRBV4-3; cdr3_length: 18; clone_size: .; d_call: .; cdr3_aa: CASSQLIRQGQRNEKLFF; cdr3_nt: TGCGCCAGCAGCCAATTAATTCGACAAGGACAGCGGAATGAAAAACTGTTTTTT
j_call: TRBJ1-1; v_call: TRBV28; cdr3_length: 12; clone_size: .; d_call: .; cdr3_aa: CASSYGLFEAFF; cdr3_nt: TGTGCCAGCAGTTACGGACTGTTTGAAGCTTTCTTT
j_call: TRBJ2-1; v_call: TRBV6-4; cdr3_length: 16; clone_size: once; d_call: .; cdr3_aa: CASSDGGSSSYNEQFF; cdr3_nt: TGTGCCAGCAGTGACGGGGGGTCGAGCTCCTACAATGAGCAGTTCTTC